Detailed here is one T cell receptor beta chain. Its antigen is not identified. The source of the sample is a study of OX40 agonist ivuxolimab in advanced cancers. The V gene's germline CDR1 is DFQATT and CDR2 SNEGSKA (reference sequence). V shed 5 bases and J shed 10 bases, with 12 bases lying between them. The CDR3 length is 11 residues. Patients were ineligible given autoimmune disease history or systemic immunosuppression. Profiling relied on immunoSEQ multiplex PCR, and the TCRdb table lists in-frame clones only, not all of them. The table records fewer than 45,000 clones, about 88% of them present only once. Study conclusions and caveats: In the 0.1 to 3.0 mg/kg range, CD4+ and CD8+ blood T cells had expanded clonally by week 6.

The sequence was collected from an adult with an advanced solid tumor such as melanoma, head and neck, liver or kidney cancer. J is TRBJ2-1 and V is TRBV20-1; D is uncertain. Specimen: CD4+ or CD8+ T cells sorted from blood, collected in a trial of the OX40 agonist ivuxolimab. CDR3 sequence reads: CSAPRTVEQFF. CDR3 coding DNA: TGCAGTGCTCCCCGGACGGTAGAGCAGTTCTTC.